This passage covers 30 T cell receptor beta chains from one sample sequenced in a study of beta chain features in type 1 diabetes. These receptors lack a known antigen. Of the isolated RNA, all was reverse transcribed, and so the sequenced material was expressed TCRB transcripts. Profiled with immunoSEQ multiplex PCR; TCRdb holds only in-frame clones, not every one. Among over 600,000 clones listed, approximately 13% were seen once. Points from the study as a whole: Among patients with Type 1 diabetes, TCRB CDR3s were moderately but significantly shorter in every one of the four CD4+ subsets.

Input material: naive CD4+ T cells from blood. The receptors come from a young man with type 1 diabetes.

Only a few counts were recorded for this clone. CDR3 sequence: CASSARGSSSATNEKLFF. For the CDR3, the DNA is TGTGCCAGCAGCGCCCGGGGGAGCTCGTCCGCTACTAATGAAAAACTGTTTTTT. The chain combines TRBV11-2 with TRBJ1-4; a possible D gene is TRBD1 (5 bases). Germline lookup yields CDR1 SGHAT and CDR2 FQNNGV. Trimming shortened V by 5 bases and J by 2 bases, and 21 bases separated the two germline ends. CDR3 length: 18 residues.

This clone was counted between two and nine times. The gene calls are TRBV4-2 and TRBJ2-3; D unclear. The germline V gene encodes CDR1 LGHNA and CDR2 YNFKEQ. V was cut by 4 bases and J by 6 bases, with 11 bases left in between. CDR3 length: 13 amino acids. CDR3 coding DNA: TGTGCCAGCAGCCGCAATTCTCAGGATACGCAGTATTTT. Residues: CASSRNSQDTQYF.

The chain is built from TRBV7-8 and TRBJ1-2, with D hard to call. The CDR3 consists of 15 residues. Germline V gives CDR1 SGHVS, CDR2 FQNEAQ. The V end was cut by 1 base, the J end by 4 bases, with 13 bases between. The CDR3: CASSLVSGLGYGYTF. As DNA, the CDR3 is TGTGCCAGCAGCTTAGTTTCCGGGTTGGGCTATGGCTACACCTTC.

This clone was counted between two and nine times. The chain uses TRBV5-4 and TRBJ1-4; 9 nucleotides match TRBD1. Per the germline V gene, CDR1 is SGHNT and CDR2 is YYREEE (reference sequence). There are 16 residues in the CDR3. V dropped 1 base and J dropped 5; count of bases not matched to a gene: 6. CDR3: CASSLNGGTGNEKLFF. CDR3 DNA: TGTGCCAGCAGCTTGAATGGCGGGACAGGGAATGAAAAACTGTTTTTT.

The V gene is TRBV18, the J gene TRBJ2-5; D possibly corresponds to TRBD2 (6 bases). Trimming took 2 bases from V and 4 from J, leaving 20 bases between them. The germline gives CDR1 KGHSH, CDR2 LQKENI. CDR3 length equals 17 residues. CDR3 DNA: TGTGCCAGCTCACCAGGGAGGCCCGGCGTAGGAGGAGAGACCCAGTACTTC. It translates to CASSPGRPGVGGETQYF.

This clone was seen more than once but under ten times. V is TRBV5-4 and J is TRBJ1-2; no clear D. This CDR3 contains 12 residues. Per germline, CDR1 SGHNT and CDR2 YYREEE (reference sequence). Trimming took 4 bases from V and 8 from J, leaving 12 bases between them. In DNA form, the CDR3 reads TGTGCCAGCAGCCAAAGTATGCGAGGCTACACCTTC. Translated, it gives CASSQSMRGYTF.

This sequence joins TRBV11-2 and TRBJ2-5; D is ambiguous. Germline V lookup: CDR1 SGHAT, CDR2 FQNNGV. The CDR3 length is 11 residues. Trimming pared 5 bases from V and 4 bases from J, leaving 5 bases between. The CDR3 loop is CASSRGETQYF. DNA of the CDR3: TGTGCCAGCAGCCGCGGAGAGACCCAGTACTTC.

This clone has a handful of counts. The genes are TRBV4-3 and TRBJ2-7; D call uncertain. V lost 1 base and J lost 2, with 9 bases in between. Looked up from germline, CDR1 is LGHNA and CDR2 is YSLEER. The CDR3 is 14 residues long. In nucleotides, the CDR3 is TGCGCCAGCAGCCAAGTTTTGGAGACCTACGAGCAGTACTTC. Amino acids: CASSQVLETYEQYF.

The chain is built from TRBV7-8 and TRBJ2-7; no clear D. The germline V gene encodes CDR1 SGHVS and CDR2 FQNEAQ. The CDR3 loop spans 16 amino acids. The ends were cut back, 1 base at V and 1 base at J, with 14 bases in the middle. The CDR3 spells CASSLEDPRQSYEQYF. The CDR3 DNA reads TGTGCCAGCAGCTTAGAGGACCCTCGACAATCCTACGAGCAGTACTTC. Together with reference TRBV7-8 and TRBJ2-7, the CDR3 gives the full variable domain: GAGVSQSPRYKVAKRGQDVALRCDPISGHVSLFWYQQALGQGPEFLTYFQNEAQLDKSGLPSDRFFAERPEGSVSTLKIQRTQQEDSAVYLCASSLEDPRQSYEQYFGPGTRLTVT.

J is TRBJ2-5 and V is TRBV2; D not certain. The CDR3 covers 14 residues. The germline V gene has CDR1 SNHLY and CDR2 FYNNEI. Trimming stripped 3 bases from V and 5 bases from J, with 13 bases between. CDR3 coding DNA: TGTGCCAGCAGTGACCCTAGGGTCGTCGAGACCCAGTACTTC. This sequence encodes CASSDPRVVETQYF.

The chain carries TRBV12-5 and TRBJ1-1, with a tentative D call TRBD1 (5 bases). CDR1 is LGHNT, CDR2 FRNRAP, per germline. CDR3 length: 15 amino acids. The V end lost 2 bases, the J end lost 7 bases, and 17 bases lay between the germline ends. Written as DNA, the CDR3 is TGTGCTAGTGGTTTGCCCCCGGTAGGGGTCAGTGAAGCTTTCTTT. Amino acid sequence: CASGLPPVGVSEAFF.

This clone has only a few counts. This chain uses TRBV5-6 with TRBJ2-3, with 7 positions matching TRBD1. This CDR3 comprises 15 residues. Germline-derived CDR1 and CDR2 are SGHDT and YYEEEE. Trimming cost V 2 bases and J 3 bases; bases outside gene matches: 6. The CDR3 spells CASSLPAGGTDTQYF. The CDR3 DNA sequence: TGTGCCAGCAGCTTACCGGCAGGGGGTACAGATACGCAGTATTTT.

The chain carries TRBV28 and TRBJ1-6, with a tentative D call TRBD1 (5 bases). Trimming pared 10 bases from V and 7 bases from J, leaving 11 bases between. This CDR3 is built from 12 residues. CDR1 is MDHEN and CDR2 is SYDVKM in the germline V gene. The chain's CDR3 is CATRDGNSPLHF. In nucleotides, the CDR3 is TGTGCCACCCGGGACGGGAATTCACCCCTCCACTTT.

The rearrangement joins TRBV30 to TRBJ1-5; D is undetermined. This CDR3 is 13 amino acids long. V was cut by 5 bases and J by 3 bases, with 11 bases left in between. Germline loops: CDR1 GTSNPN, CDR2 SVGIG (reference sequence). CDR3 nucleotides: TGTGCCTGGGCAAACAGTCCCAATCAGCCCCAGCATTTT. Its translation is CAWANSPNQPQHF. Together with reference TRBV30 and TRBJ1-5, the CDR3 gives the full variable domain: SQTIHQWPATLVQPVGSPLSLECTVEGTSNPNLYWYRQAAGRGLQLLFYSVGIGQISSEVPQNLSASRPQDRQFILSSKKLLLSDSGFYLCAWANSPNQPQHFGDGTRLSIL.

This clone was picked up a small number of times. Within the sample, other DNA sequences also encode this same CDR3. This sequence joins TRBV6-5 and TRBJ1-4; 10 bases map to TRBD1. Germline trimming cut 0 bases from V and 8 bases from J; bases unmatched to any gene: 3. Germline V gene data show CDR1 as MNHEY and CDR2 as SVGAGI. CDR3 length: 15 amino acids. The CDR3 region is CASSYSGQGNEKLFF. For the CDR3, the DNA is TGTGCCAGCAGTTACTCGGGACAGGGGAACGAAAAACTGTTTTTT.

The table lists this clone with a few counts. V usage is TRBV18 and J usage is TRBJ1-2; 8 nucleotides agree with TRBD1. CDR3 size: 13 residues. The V segment lost 5 bases and the J segment 6 bases; nucleotides outside the gene matches: 5. Germline assignment: CDR1 KGHSH and CDR2 LQKENI. This chain's CDR3 is CASSAKGQDGYTF. CDR3 bases: TGTGCCAGCTCAGCGAAGGGACAGGATGGCTACACCTTC. Full variable domain (outside the CDR3, taken from reference TRBV18 and TRBJ1-2): NAGVMQNPRHLVRRRGQEARLRCSPMKGHSHVYWYRQLPEEGLKFMVYLQKENIIDESGMPKERFSAEFPKEGPSILRIQQVVRGDSAAYFCASSAKGQDGYTFGSGTRLTVV.

This CDR3 is CASSPLAGVNDNEQFF. The DNA of the CDR3 is TGTGCCAGCTCACCACTAGCGGGGGTGAACGACAATGAGCAGTTCTTC. The V and J genes are TRBV18 and TRBJ2-1; 9 bases map to TRBD2. The CDR3 is 16 amino acids. Germline V gives CDR1 KGHSH, CDR2 LQKENI. The V and J ends lost 1 base and 5 bases, in that order; junction bases with no gene match: 6.

The chain is built from TRBV7-3 and TRBJ1-1; D might be TRBD1 (6 bases). Per germline, CDR1 SGHTA and CDR2 FQGTGA. V lost 4 bases and J lost 3, with 9 bases in between. This CDR3 comprises 13 residues. The CDR3 spells CASSSRTDTEAFF. In DNA, the CDR3 is TGTGCCAGCAGCTCAAGGACAGACACTGAAGCTTTCTTT.

The chain couples TRBV28 to TRBJ1-4; TRBD1 or TRBD2 may be the D gene (6 bases each). TRBJ2-2 matches the DNA end more closely, so the J call is doubtful. CDR1 MDHEN and CDR2 SYDVKM come from the germline V gene. CDR3 length: 11 amino acids. CDR3 amino acids: CASSGGRELFF. The CDR3 DNA reads as TGTGCCAGCAGCGGGGGCAGGGAGCTGTTTTTT.

The V and J genes are TRBV4-1 and TRBJ2-7; 9 bases agree with TRBD2. The CDR3 consists of 14 residues. V lost 1 base, J lost 6 bases, and 4 bases stayed unmatched. Germline V gene sequence: CDR1 MGHRA, CDR2 YSYEKL. CDR3 nucleotides: TGCGCCAGCAGCCAAGCGCCAGCGGGGGGCGAGCAGTACTTC. It is translated as CASSQAPAGGEQYF.

This clone was detected a few times. The V gene is TRBV6-5, the J gene TRBJ1-6; D is unclear. This CDR3 comprises 13 residues. The V gene's germline CDR1 is MNHEY and CDR2 SVGAGI. The V gene lost 6 bases and the J gene lost 7 bases, with 10 bases spanning the gap. Here the CDR3 reads CASSRPGNSPLHF. The DNA for the CDR3 is TGTGCCAGCAGCCGGCCTGGGAATTCACCCCTCCACTTT.

V is TRBV18 and J is TRBJ1-5; TRBD1 matches 8 bases. The CDR3 has 14 amino acids. V was clipped by 3 bases and J by 5 bases; unmatched bases: 3. Germline values: CDR1 KGHSH, CDR2 LQKENI. The CDR3 loop reads CASSPNRGDQPQHF. CDR3 bases: TGTGCCAGCTCACCGAACAGGGGGGATCAGCCCCAGCATTTT.

Remarks on this clone: Other DNA sequences in this specimen translate into the identical CDR3. The chain recombines TRBV20-1 with TRBJ2-1; D gene ambiguous. Germline V gene sequence: CDR1 DFQATT, CDR2 SNEGSKA (reference sequence). The CDR3 covers 11 residues. V lost 2 bases, J lost 7 bases, and 6 bases lay in between. CDR3 DNA sequence: TGCAGTGCTAGAAGACGGAATGAGCAGTTCTTC. Its protein product is CSARRRNEQFF.

This chain connects TRBV30 to TRBJ2-2; D unclear. Germline V gives CDR1 GTSNPN, CDR2 SVGIG (reference sequence). V lost 0 bases and J lost 4, with 12 bases in between. This CDR3 has 15 amino acids. CDR3 loop: CAWSVQVLSTGELFF. CDR3 DNA sequence: TGTGCCTGGAGTGTACAAGTTCTCTCCACCGGGGAGCTGTTTTTT. Filled out from reference TRBV30 and TRBJ2-2, the complete variable domain reads SQTIHQWPATLVQPVGSPLSLECTVEGTSNPNLYWYRQAAGRGLQLLFYSVGIGQISSEVPQNLSASRPQDRQFILSSKKLLLSDSGFYLCAWSVQVLSTGELFFGEGSRLTVL.

This clone was recorded a few times. Other DNA sequences in this sample translate to the same CDR3. J is TRBJ2-1 and V is TRBV2, with a weak D call TRBD2 (6 bases). CDR1 SNHLY and CDR2 FYNNEI come from the germline V gene. V dropped 4 bases and J dropped 4 bases, with 8 bases sitting between them. This CDR3 comprises 13 residues. The chain's CDR3 is CASSGDSYNEQFF. CDR3 coding DNA: TGTGCCAGCAGTGGGGACTCATACAATGAGCAGTTCTTC.

The rearrangement links TRBV19 to TRBJ2-3, with D perhaps TRBD1 or TRBD2 (6 bases each). V was shortened by 1 base and J by 2 bases, with 19 bases between the two germline ends. CDR3 length: 18 amino acids. Germline CDR1 LNHDA, CDR2 SQIVND (reference sequence). DNA for the CDR3: TGTGCCAGTAGTATAGGGGAAGGGGGGATCCGTCTCACAGATACGCAGTATTTT. Translation: CASSIGEGGIRLTDTQYF.

The chain recombines TRBV7-6 with TRBJ2-3; either TRBD1 or TRBD2 may supply D (5 bases each). Germline V gives CDR1 SGHVS, CDR2 FNYEAQ. There are 15 residues in the CDR3. The V end was cut by 7 bases, the J end by 0 bases, with 14 bases between. The CDR3 reads CASTLAGASTDTQYF. CDR3 nucleotide sequence: TGTGCCAGCACCCTGGCCGGGGCTAGCACAGATACGCAGTATTTT.

The chain is built from TRBV4-3 and TRBJ2-3; D may be TRBD2 (5 bases). The germline CDR1 and CDR2 sequences are LGHNA and YSLEER. V lost 1 base and J 3 bases, leaving 17 bases between the germline ends. The CDR3 extends over 17 amino acids. The CDR3 sequence: CASSQVLSRARTDTQYF. The CDR3 nucleotides read TGCGCCAGCAGCCAAGTCCTCTCGCGGGCCCGTACAGATACGCAGTATTTT.

The chain employs TRBV10-2 and TRBJ2-3; a possible D gene is TRBD2 (6 bases). From germline, CDR1 is WSHSY and CDR2 SAAADI. V lost 7 bases, J lost 0 bases, and 14 bases lay in between. The CDR3 has 15 residues. CDR3 in DNA: TGCGCCAGCAATCTTGCCGGGACTAGCACAGATACGCAGTATTTT. Its translation: CASNLAGTSTDTQYF.

The chain employs TRBV7-9 and TRBJ1-6; unclear D gene. CDR3 length: 14 residues. Germline V gives CDR1 SEHNR, CDR2 FQNEAQ (reference sequence). V was pared by 2 bases and J by 8 bases, with 10 bases between. In DNA, the CDR3 is TGTGCCAGCAGCTTACCGGAGACGTATTCACCCCTCCACTTT. This codes for CASSLPETYSPLHF.